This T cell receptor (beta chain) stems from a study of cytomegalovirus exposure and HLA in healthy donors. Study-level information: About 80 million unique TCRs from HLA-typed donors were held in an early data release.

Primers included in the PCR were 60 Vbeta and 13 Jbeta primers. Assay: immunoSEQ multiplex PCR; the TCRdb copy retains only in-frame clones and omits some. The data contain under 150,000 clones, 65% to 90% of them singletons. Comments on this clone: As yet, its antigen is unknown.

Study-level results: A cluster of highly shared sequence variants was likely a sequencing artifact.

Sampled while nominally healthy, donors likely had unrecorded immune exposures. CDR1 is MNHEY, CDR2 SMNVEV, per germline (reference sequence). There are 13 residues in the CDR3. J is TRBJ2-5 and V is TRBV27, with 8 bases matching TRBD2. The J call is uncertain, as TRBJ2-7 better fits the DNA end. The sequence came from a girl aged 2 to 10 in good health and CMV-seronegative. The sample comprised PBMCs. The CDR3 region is CASASGGSYEQYF. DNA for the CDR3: TGTGCCAGCGCATCGGGGGGGTCCTACGAGCAGTACTTC.